The 22 T cell receptor beta chains below all came from one sample that was sequenced in a study of graft-versus-host responses after intestinal transplantation. Clones were read by immunoSEQ multiplex PCR, and TCRdb kept only the in-frame ones, dropping some. This sample carries about 110,000 clones, around 90% of them seen once, and the ten largest clones take approximately 0.25%. These receptors' targets are unknown. Sample: unstimulated CD4+ T cells sorted from spleen or lymph node cells, taken before transplant. The receptor set was obtained from a human donor who was the organ donor for an intestinal transplant.

The rearrangement links TRBV28 to TRBJ1-4, with D hard to call. The V gene lost 2 bases and the J gene lost 7 bases, with 5 bases spanning the gap. Germline CDR1 reads MDHEN; CDR2 reads SYDVKM. This CDR3 is built from 12 residues. In nucleotides, the CDR3 is TGTGCCAGCAGTTTAAGGAGTGAAAAACTGTTTTTT. As protein: CASSLRSEKLFF.

The rearrangement uses TRBV18 and TRBJ2-1, with D possibly matching TRBD2 (5 bases). The CDR3 spans 14 residues. V lost 4 bases, J lost 5 bases, and 12 bases lay in between. In germline, CDR1 is KGHSH, CDR2 LQKENI. The CDR3 loop is CASSRSGINNEQFF. CDR3 coding DNA: TGTGCCAGCTCACGGTCCGGGATTAACAATGAGCAGTTCTTC.

This rearrangement joins TRBV12-5 to TRBJ2-1; 13 bases line up with TRBD2. Germline lookup yields CDR1 LGHNT and CDR2 FRNRAP. Trimming at V came to 2 bases and at J to 0 bases, leaving 7 bases not matched to a gene. The CDR3 sequence is 19 residues long. Here the CDR3 DNA reads TGTGCTAGTGGTTTGCAAGGACTAGCGGGAGCTAGCTCCTACAATGAGCAGTTCTTC. Amino acid sequence: CASGLQGLAGASSYNEQFF.

The chain has TRBV29-1 and TRBJ2-3; 15 bases are shared with TRBD2. V shed 7 bases and J 3 bases; nucleotides not matched to a gene: 8. CDR1 SQVTM and CDR2 ANQGSEA come from the germline V gene. This CDR3 comprises 16 residues. The CDR3 reads CSAPGLAGGPTDTQYF. For the CDR3, the DNA is TGCAGCGCACCCGGACTAGCGGGAGGGCCAACAGATACGCAGTATTTT.

About this clone: This CDR3 is also generated by other DNA sequences in the sample. The V call is TRBV11-3, the J call TRBJ2-7; 9 nucleotides agree with TRBD2. V shed 1 base and J 5 bases; nucleotides not matched to a gene: 9. The CDR3 extends over 16 amino acids. Looked up from germline, CDR1 is SGHNT and CDR2 is YENEEA. The CDR3 loop reads CASSLGRGGGRDEQYF. The DNA of the CDR3 is TGTGCCAGCAGCTTAGGTCGCGGGGGGGGTAGGGACGAGCAGTACTTC.

The rearrangement uses TRBV4-1 and TRBJ2-3; D could derive from TRBD1 or TRBD2 (6 bases each). CDR1 MGHRA and CDR2 YSYEKL come from the germline V gene. V lost 1 base and J lost 6, with 14 bases in between. There are 15 residues in the CDR3. The CDR3 spells CASSQAPGGRDTQYF. Written as DNA, the CDR3 is TGCGCCAGCAGCCAAGCCCCTGGGGGGCGGGATACGCAGTATTTT.

V usage is TRBV5-1 and J usage is TRBJ2-2; D may correspond to TRBD1 or TRBD2 (5 bases each). CDR1 is SGHRS and CDR2 is YFSETQ in the germline V gene. The CDR3 sequence is 14 residues long. The V gene lost 0 bases and the J gene lost 7 bases, with 10 bases spanning the gap. The CDR3 here is CASSLEGTYGELFF. The CDR3 nucleotides read TGCGCCAGCAGCTTGGAAGGGACCTACGGGGAGCTGTTTTTT.

The chain employs TRBV4-3 and TRBJ2-3; 10 bases are shared with TRBD2. The V gene end was trimmed by 0 bases and the J gene end by 2 bases; junction bases not matched to a gene: 14. This CDR3 region has 20 residues. Germline V gene sequence: CDR1 LGHNA, CDR2 YSLEER. The CDR3, as DNA: TGCGCCAGCAGCCAAGACTACGGTTTGGGACTAGCGATTTTCACAGATACGCAGTATTTT. Translated, it gives CASSQDYGLGLAIFTDTQYF.

V and J are TRBV5-1 and TRBJ2-2; TRBD2 matches 11 bases. Trimming removed 0 bases from V and 7 bases from J; junction bases left unmatched: 8. Per germline, CDR1 SGHRS and CDR2 YFSETQ. The CDR3 has 17 amino acids. The CDR3 DNA follows: TGCGCCAGCAGCTTGGCTGTAGCGGGAGGGCCCGGCGGGGAGCTGTTTTTT. As protein: CASSLAVAGGPGGELFF.

This rearrangement joins TRBV7-3 to TRBJ2-6; 12 positions agree with TRBD1. This CDR3 is 14 amino acids long. CDR1 and CDR2 (germline): SGHTA, FQGTGA. J was trimmed by 12 bases and V by 5 bases; bases with no gene match: 5. CDR3 in amino acids: CASSPGTGGSVLTF. CDR3 coding DNA: TGTGCCAGCAGCCCCGGGACAGGGGGCAGCGTCCTGACTTTC.

This rearrangement joins TRBV19 to TRBJ2-7; the match to TRBD1 covers 8 bases. This CDR3 is 16 amino acids long. Per the germline V gene, CDR1 is LNHDA and CDR2 is SQIVND (reference sequence). V lost 5 bases, J lost 1 base, and 10 bases stayed unmatched. CDR3 sequence reads: CASSPYGTGNSYEQYF. The CDR3 nucleotides are TGTGCCAGTAGTCCCTACGGGACAGGTAATTCCTACGAGCAGTACTTC.

The J gene is TRBJ2-7, the V gene TRBV5-1, with unresolved D. Germline V gene data show CDR1 as SGHRS and CDR2 as YFSETQ. Trimming cost V 0 bases and J 3 bases, with 16 bases left between them. The CDR3 covers 16 residues. The CDR3 region has the DNA TGCGCCAGCAGCTTGGCCGGAAGGGTGGGTTTCTACGAGCAGTACTTC. It encodes CASSLAGRVGFYEQYF.

V gene TRBV10-1 combines with J gene TRBJ2-3; 11 bases are a match to TRBD1. This CDR3 comprises 15 residues. Germline assignment: CDR1 WNHNN and CDR2 SYGVQD (reference sequence). V lost 5 bases, J lost 5 bases, and 6 bases stayed unmatched. For the CDR3, the DNA is TGCGCCAGCAGTTCCCCGGGACAGGGGGTAGATACGCAGTATTTT. Translated: CASSSPGQGVDTQYF.

The rearrangement uses TRBV11-2 and TRBJ2-1; a possible D gene is TRBD1 (5 bases). The CDR3 covers 14 residues. V was clipped by 4 bases and J by 5 bases, with 12 bases between them. The germline CDR1 and CDR2 sequences are SGHAT and FQNNGV. DNA of the CDR3: TGTGCCAGCAGCTGGGGCTTCCGGGACAATGAGCAGTTCTTC. Translation gives CASSWGFRDNEQFF.

This chain's CDR3 is CASSVLAGETQYF. The CDR3 DNA follows: TGTGCCAGCAGTGTTCTAGCGGGAGAGACCCAGTACTTC. The genes are TRBV2 and TRBJ2-5; TRBD2 matches 8 bases. The V gene's germline CDR1 is SNHLY and CDR2 FYNNEI. This CDR3 is built from 13 residues. The junction had 2 bases not matched to a gene; V was cut back by 4 bases and J by 4 bases.

This clone appeared once. This chain links TRBV20-1 with TRBJ1-2, with no clear D. V was trimmed by 6 bases and J by 3 bases, leaving 5 bases between them. Germline CDR1 DFQATT, CDR2 SNEGSKA (reference sequence). The CDR3 sequence is 10 residues long. The CDR3 here is CSAGDYGYTF. CDR3 in DNA: TGCAGTGCCGGGGACTATGGCTACACCTTC.

V and J are TRBV7-9 and TRBJ1-1; D possibly corresponds to TRBD1 (5 bases). The CDR3 is 13 amino acids. Germline CDR1 SEHNR, CDR2 FQNEAQ (reference sequence). V lost 7 bases to trimming and J lost 1 base, with 10 bases between them. DNA for the CDR3: TGTGCCAGCACCGGGACGGGGAACACTGAAGCTTTCTTT. This sequence encodes CASTGTGNTEAFF.

The J gene is TRBJ2-5, the V gene TRBV6-1; no firm D call. The J call could be wrong; TRBJ2-7 is a better fit for the DNA end. This CDR3 spans 15 amino acids. Looked up from germline, CDR1 is MNHNS and CDR2 is SASEGT. For the CDR3, the DNA is TGTGCCAGCAGTGAAGGCACACGGATATCCTACGAGCAGTACTTC. Protein: CASSEGTRISYEQYF.

The chain employs TRBV15 and TRBJ2-1, with 8 bases aligning to TRBD2. There are 17 residues in the CDR3. Trimming took 3 bases from V and 5 from J; bases not matched to a gene: 12. Germline V gene sequence: CDR1 LNHNV, CDR2 YYDKDF (reference sequence). For the CDR3, the DNA is TGTGCCACCAGCAGGCCTACAGAACTAGCGGCTCACAATGAGCAGTTCTTC. Protein: CATSRPTELAAHNEQFF.

The genes are TRBV7-2 and TRBJ2-5; D possibly corresponds to TRBD1 (6 bases). Per the germline V gene, CDR1 is SGHTA and CDR2 is FQGNSA. This CDR3 spans 17 amino acids. V was shortened by 1 base and J by 4 bases, with 19 bases between the two germline ends. CDR3 amino acids: CASSLEMRGRGGETQYF. CDR3 in DNA: TGTGCCAGCAGCTTAGAAATGAGGGGCAGGGGCGGAGAGACCCAGTACTTC.

The chain links TRBV5-4 to TRBJ2-7; D is uncertain. The CDR3 consists of 10 residues. Deletions cut 6 bases from V and 5 bases from J, with 6 bases between. Germline V gives CDR1 SGHNT, CDR2 YYREEE (reference sequence). The CDR3 DNA reads TGTGCCAGCACCTCAAACGAGCAGTACTTC. This codes for CASTSNEQYF.

This chain connects TRBV27 to TRBJ2-7, with 7 nucleotides matching TRBD1. CDR1 and CDR2 from the germline V gene are MNHEY and SMNVEV (reference sequence). The CDR3 extends over 15 amino acids. The V gene end was trimmed by 3 bases and the J gene end by 0 bases; junction bases not matched to a gene: 5. CDR3 sequence reads: CASSFQDRSSYEQYF. CDR3 coding DNA: TGTGCCAGCAGTTTTCAGGACAGGAGCTCCTACGAGCAGTACTTC.